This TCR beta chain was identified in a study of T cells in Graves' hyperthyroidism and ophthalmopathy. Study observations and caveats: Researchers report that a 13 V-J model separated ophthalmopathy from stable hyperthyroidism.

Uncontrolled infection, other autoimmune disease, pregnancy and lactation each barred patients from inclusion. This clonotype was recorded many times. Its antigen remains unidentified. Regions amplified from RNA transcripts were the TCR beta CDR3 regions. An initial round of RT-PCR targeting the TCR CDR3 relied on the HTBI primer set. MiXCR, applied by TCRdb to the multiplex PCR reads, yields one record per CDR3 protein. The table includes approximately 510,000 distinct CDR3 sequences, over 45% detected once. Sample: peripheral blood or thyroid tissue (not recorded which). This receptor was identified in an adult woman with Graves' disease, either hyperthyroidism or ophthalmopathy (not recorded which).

In DNA form, the CDR3 reads TGTGCCAGCAGCTCACAGAATACTAATATACCTAACTATGGCTACACCTTC. Its translation is CASSSQNTNIPNYGYTF. The chain carries TRBV7-9 and TRBJ1-2, with D unclear. The germline V and J ends were trimmed by 4 bases and 0 bases, with 18 bases remaining between them. Germline values: CDR1 SEHNR, CDR2 FQNEAQ (reference sequence). The CDR3 is made up of 17 amino acids.